This T cell receptor beta chain was documented in a study of blood T cell repertoires in COVID-19. At the level of the study: PBMCs, B-cell-depleted T cells, or T cells were the source of the cDNA or gDNA that made up the material.

There are 16 residues in the CDR3. CDR1 is SGHTS, CDR2 YDEGEE, per germline. V lost 4 bases, J lost 4 bases, and 20 bases lay in between. The assay was immunoSEQ multiplex PCR, and TCRdb's table has in-frame clones only and misses some. The profile shows about 230,000 clones, approximately 89% of them singletons. Sequences were obtained from PBMCs or T cells enriched from blood (not recorded which). The TCR sequence derives from a woman aged 30 to 39 with acute COVID-19. The chain couples TRBV5-8 to TRBJ1-2; perhaps TRBD1 as D (5 bases). CDR3 protein: CASSGRNTGLGYGYTF. The CDR3, as DNA: TGTGCCAGCAGCGGACGGAACACGGGACTGGGCTATGGCTACACCTTC.